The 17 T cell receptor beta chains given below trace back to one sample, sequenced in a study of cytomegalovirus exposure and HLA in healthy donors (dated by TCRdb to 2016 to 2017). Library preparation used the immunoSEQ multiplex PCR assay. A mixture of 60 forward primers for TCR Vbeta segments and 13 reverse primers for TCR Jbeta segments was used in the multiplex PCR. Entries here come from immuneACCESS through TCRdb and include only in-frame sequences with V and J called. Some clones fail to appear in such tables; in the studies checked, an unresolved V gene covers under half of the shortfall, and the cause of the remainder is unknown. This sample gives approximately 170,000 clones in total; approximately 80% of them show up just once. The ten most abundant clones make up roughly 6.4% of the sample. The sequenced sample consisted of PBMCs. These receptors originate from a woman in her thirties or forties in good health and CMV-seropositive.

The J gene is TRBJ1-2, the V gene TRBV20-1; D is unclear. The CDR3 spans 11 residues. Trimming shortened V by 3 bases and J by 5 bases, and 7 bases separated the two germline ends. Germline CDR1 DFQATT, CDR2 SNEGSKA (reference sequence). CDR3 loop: CSASAGYGYTF. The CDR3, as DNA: TGCAGTGCTAGTGCGGGGTATGGCTACACCTTC.

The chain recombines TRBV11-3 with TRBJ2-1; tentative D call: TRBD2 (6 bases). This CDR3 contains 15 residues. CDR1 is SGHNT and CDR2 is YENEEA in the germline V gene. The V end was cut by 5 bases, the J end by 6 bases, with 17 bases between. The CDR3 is CASSNPSDLINEQFF. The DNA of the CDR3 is TGTGCCAGCAGCAACCCTAGCGATTTGATCAATGAGCAGTTCTTC.

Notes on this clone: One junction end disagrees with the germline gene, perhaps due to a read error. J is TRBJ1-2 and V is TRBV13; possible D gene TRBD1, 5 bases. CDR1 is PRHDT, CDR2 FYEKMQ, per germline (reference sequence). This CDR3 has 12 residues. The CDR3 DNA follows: TGTGCCAGCAGCTTAGAGGGGAGGGACGGCTCCTTC. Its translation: CASSLEGRDGSF.

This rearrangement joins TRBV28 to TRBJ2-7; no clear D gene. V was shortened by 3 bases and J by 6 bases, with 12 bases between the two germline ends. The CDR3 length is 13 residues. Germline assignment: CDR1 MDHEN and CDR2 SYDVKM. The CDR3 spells CASSFLGMGEQYF. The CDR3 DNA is TGTGCCAGCAGTTTTTTGGGCATGGGCGAGCAGTACTTC.

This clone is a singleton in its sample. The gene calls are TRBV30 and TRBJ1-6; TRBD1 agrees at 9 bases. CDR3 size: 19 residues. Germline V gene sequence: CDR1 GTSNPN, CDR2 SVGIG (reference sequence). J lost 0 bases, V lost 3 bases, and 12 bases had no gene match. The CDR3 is CAWSATGGLLSSYNSPLHF. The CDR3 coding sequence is TGTGCCTGGAGCGCCACAGGGGGCCTCCTGAGCTCCTATAATTCACCCCTCCACTTT.

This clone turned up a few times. The CDR3 protein is CASSEAYSPDYGYTF. CDR3 DNA sequence: TGTGCCAGCAGTGAAGCCTACAGCCCAGACTATGGCTACACCTTC. The chain employs TRBV6-1 and TRBJ1-2; D unresolved. Trimming cost V 0 bases and J 3 bases, with 11 bases left between them. The CDR3 has 15 residues. The germline V gene encodes CDR1 MNHNS and CDR2 SASEGT.

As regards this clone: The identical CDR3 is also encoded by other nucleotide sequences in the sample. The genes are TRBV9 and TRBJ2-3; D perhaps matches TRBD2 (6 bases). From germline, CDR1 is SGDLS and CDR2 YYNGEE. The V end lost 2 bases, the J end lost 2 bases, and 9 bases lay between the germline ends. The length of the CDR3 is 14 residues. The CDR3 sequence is CASSVSGFTDTQYF. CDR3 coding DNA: TGTGCCAGCAGCGTTAGCGGATTCACAGATACGCAGTATTTT.

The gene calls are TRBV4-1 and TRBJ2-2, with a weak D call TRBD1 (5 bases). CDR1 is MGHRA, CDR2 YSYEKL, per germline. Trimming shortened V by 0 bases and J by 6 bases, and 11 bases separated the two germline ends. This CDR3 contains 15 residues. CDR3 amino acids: CASSQDPQGAGELFF. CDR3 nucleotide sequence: TGCGCCAGCAGCCAAGATCCCCAGGGTGCCGGGGAGCTGTTTTTT.

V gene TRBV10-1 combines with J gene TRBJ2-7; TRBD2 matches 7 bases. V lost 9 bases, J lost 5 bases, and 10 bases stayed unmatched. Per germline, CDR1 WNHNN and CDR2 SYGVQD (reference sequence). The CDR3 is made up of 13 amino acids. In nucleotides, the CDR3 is TGCGCCAGACCTCGGGACTACGAGGACGAGCAGTACTTC. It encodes CARPRDYEDEQYF.

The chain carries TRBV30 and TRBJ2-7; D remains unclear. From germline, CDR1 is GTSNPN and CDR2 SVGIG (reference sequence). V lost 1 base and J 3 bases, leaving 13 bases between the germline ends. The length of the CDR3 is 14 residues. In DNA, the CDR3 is TGTGCCTGGAGTGAGGCAGCGCAGATCTACGAGCAGTACTTC. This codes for CAWSEAAQIYEQYF.

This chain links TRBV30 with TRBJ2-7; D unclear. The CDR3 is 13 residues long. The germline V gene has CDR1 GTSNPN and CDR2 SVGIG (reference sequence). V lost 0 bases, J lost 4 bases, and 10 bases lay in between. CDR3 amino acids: CAWSVQQNYEQYF. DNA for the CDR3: TGTGCCTGGAGTGTACAACAGAATTACGAGCAGTACTTC.

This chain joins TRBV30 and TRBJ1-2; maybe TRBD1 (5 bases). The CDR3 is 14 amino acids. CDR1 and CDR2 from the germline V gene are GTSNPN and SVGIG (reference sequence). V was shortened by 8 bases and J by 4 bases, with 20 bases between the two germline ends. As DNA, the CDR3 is TGTGCCGCGGAAATCGGGTCGGGGGGCTATGGCTACACCTTC. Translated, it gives CAAEIGSGGYGYTF.

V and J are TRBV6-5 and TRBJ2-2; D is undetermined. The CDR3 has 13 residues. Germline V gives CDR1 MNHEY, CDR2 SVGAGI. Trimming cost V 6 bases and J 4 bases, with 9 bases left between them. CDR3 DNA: TGTGCCAGCAGAAAAACAAGCACCGGGGAGCTGTTTTTT. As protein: CASRKTSTGELFF.

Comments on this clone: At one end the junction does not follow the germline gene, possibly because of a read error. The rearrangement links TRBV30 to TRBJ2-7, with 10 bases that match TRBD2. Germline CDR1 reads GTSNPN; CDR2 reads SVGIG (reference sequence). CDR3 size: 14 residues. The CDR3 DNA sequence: TGTGCCTGGACAAAGCGGGGGGGCGCGTACGAGCAGTGCTTC. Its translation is CAWTKRGGAYEQCF.

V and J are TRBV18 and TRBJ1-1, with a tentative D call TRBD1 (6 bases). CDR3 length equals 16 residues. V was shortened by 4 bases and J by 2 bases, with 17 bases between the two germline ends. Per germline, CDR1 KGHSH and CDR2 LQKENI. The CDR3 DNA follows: TGTGCCAGCTCACGAAAACAGGGCGGGGGAAACACTGAAGCTTTCTTT. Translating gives CASSRKQGGGNTEAFF.

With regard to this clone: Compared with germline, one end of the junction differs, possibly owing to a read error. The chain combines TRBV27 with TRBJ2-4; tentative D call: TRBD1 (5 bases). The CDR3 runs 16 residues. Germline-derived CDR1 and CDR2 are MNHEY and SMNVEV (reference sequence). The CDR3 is CASSLDNRFSKNSQYF. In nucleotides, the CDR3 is TGTGCCAGCAGTTTGGACAACAGGTTCTCCAAAAACAGTCAGTACTTC.

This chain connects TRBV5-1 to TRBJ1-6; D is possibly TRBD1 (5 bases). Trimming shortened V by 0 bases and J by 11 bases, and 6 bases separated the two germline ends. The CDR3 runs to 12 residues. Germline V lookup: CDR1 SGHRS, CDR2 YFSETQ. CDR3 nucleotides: TGCGCCAGCAGCTTGGGACAGCCACCCCTCCACTTT. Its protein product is CASSLGQPPLHF. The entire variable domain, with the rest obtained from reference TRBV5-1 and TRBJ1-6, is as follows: KAGVTQTPRYLIKTRGQQVTLSCSPISGHRSVSWYQQTPGQGLQFLFEYFSETQRNKGNFPGRFSGRQFSNSRSEMNVSTLELGDSALYLCASSLGQPPLHFGNGTRLTVT.